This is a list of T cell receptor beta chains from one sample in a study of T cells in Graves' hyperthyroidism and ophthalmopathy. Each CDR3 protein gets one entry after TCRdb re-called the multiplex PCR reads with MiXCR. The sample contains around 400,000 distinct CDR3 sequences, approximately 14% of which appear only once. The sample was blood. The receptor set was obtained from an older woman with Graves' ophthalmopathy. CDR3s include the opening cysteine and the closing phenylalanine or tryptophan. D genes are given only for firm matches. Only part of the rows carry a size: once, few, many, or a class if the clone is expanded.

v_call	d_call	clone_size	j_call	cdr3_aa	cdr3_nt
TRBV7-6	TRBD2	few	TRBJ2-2	CASSLVGLGGTGELFF	TGTGCCAGCAGCTTAGTGGGACTAGGAGGCACCGGGGAGCTGTTTTTT
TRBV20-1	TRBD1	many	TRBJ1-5	CSARDGTGGLNQPQHF	TGCAGTGCTAGAGATGGGACAGGGGGTCTAAATCAGCCCCAGCATTTT
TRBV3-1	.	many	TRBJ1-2	CASSQGTVYGYTF	TGTGCCAGCAGCCAAGGGACTGTCTATGGCTACACCTTC
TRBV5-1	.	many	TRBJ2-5	CASRRQAPGAQYF	TGCGCCAGCAGACGACAGGCCCCCGGGGCCCAGTACTTC
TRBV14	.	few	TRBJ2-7	CASSLGRGPLYEQYF	TGTGCCAGCAGCCTAGGTAGGGGCCCGCTCTACGAGCAGTACTTC
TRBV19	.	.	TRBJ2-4	CASSIGLAKNIQYF	TGTGCCAGTAGTATAGGACTAGCCAAAAACATTCAGTACTTC
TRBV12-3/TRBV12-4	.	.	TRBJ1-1	CASSEAGNTEAFF	TGTGCCAGCAGCGAGGCAGGGAACACTGAAGCTTTCTTT
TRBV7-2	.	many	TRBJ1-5	CASSPRGDGNSNQPQHF	TGTGCCAGCAGCCCAAGGGGAGACGGGAATAGCAATCAGCCCCAGCATTTT
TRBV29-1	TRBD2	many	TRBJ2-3	CSSLAGGPWDTQYF	TGCAGCTCTCTAGCGGGAGGGCCTTGGGATACGCAGTATTTT
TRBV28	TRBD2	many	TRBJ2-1	CASSSTGTSGRAKQFF	TGTGCCAGCAGTTCGACCGGGACTAGCGGGAGGGCCAAGCAGTTCTTC
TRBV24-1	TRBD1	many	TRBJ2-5	CATSADGPGGYQETQYF	TGTGCCACCAGTGCCGACGGACCAGGGGGCTACCAAGAGACCCAGTACTTC
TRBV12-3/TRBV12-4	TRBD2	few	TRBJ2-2	CASSFRLAMNTGELFF	TGTGCCAGCAGTTTCAGACTAGCGATGAACACCGGGGAGCTGTTTTTT
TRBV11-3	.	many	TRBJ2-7	CASSLESTHEQYF	TGTGCCAGCAGCTTAGAGAGTACACACGAGCAGTACTTC
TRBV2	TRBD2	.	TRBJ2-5	CASMGGLAGIRYF	TGTGCCAGCATGGGGGGACTAGCGGGCATCCGGTACTTC
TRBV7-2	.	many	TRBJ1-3	CASSLGSAYSGNTIYF	TGTGCCAGCAGCTTAGGGTCAGCGTACTCTGGAAACACCATATATTTT
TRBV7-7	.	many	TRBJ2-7	CAREEQYF	TGTGCTCGGGAGGAGCAGTACTTC
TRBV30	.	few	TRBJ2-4	CAWGTRDNIQYF	TGTGCCTGGGGGACACGGGATAACATTCAGTACTTC
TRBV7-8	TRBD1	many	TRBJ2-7	CASSLRGDRDYEQYF	TGTGCCAGCAGCCTCAGAGGGGACAGGGATTACGAGCAGTACTTC
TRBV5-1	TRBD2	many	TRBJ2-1	CASSRGLAGGWVDNEQFF	TGCGCCAGCAGCCGGGGACTAGCGGGAGGATGGGTAGACAATGAGCAGTTCTTC
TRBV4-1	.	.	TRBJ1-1	CASSQILANPILRTEAFF	TGCGCCAGCAGCCAAATTCTGGCAAACCCTATTTTAAGAACTGAAGCTTTCTTT
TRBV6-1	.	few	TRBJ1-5	CASSPGDQPQHF	TGTGCCAGCAGCCCCGGGGATCAGCCCCAGCATTTT
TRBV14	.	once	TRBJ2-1	CASSQGELREQFF	TGTGCCAGCAGCCAAGGAGAGTTGAGGGAGCAGTTCTTC
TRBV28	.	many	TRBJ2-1	CASSPRGGDANEQFF	TGTGCCAGCAGCCCGAGGGGCGGGGACGCGAATGAGCAGTTCTTC
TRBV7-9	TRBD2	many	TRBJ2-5	CASSLAWGTNTQETQYF	TGTGCCAGCAGCTTAGCGTGGGGGACTAACACACAAGAGACCCAGTACTTC
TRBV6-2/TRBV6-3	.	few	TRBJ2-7	CASTDPRYEQCF	TGTGCCAGCACCGATCCCCGCTACGAGCAGTGCTTC
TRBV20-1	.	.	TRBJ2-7	CSARDRPAAPEQYF	TGCAGTGCTAGAGATCGGCCGGCCGCCCCCGAGCAGTACTTC
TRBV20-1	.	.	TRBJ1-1	CSARSPDTEAFF	TGCAGTGCTAGGTCACCGGACACTGAAGCTTTCTTT
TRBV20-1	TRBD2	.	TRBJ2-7	CSAGGLAGGYEQYF	TGCAGTGCTGGGGGACTAGCGGGAGGCTACGAGCAGTACTTC
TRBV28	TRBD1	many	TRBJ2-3	CASSSFRDREGDTQYF	TGTGCCAGCAGTTCCTTCCGGGACAGGGAGGGGGATACGCAGTATTTT
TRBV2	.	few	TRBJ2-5	CASRAKPAGTQYF	TGTGCCAGCAGAGCAAAGCCTGCTGGGACCCAGTACTTC
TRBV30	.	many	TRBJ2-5	CAWSGRPGAQYF	TGTGCCTGGAGCGGGCGGCCTGGAGCCCAGTACTTC